Shown below are 17 T cell receptor beta chains from a single sample sequenced in a study of OX40 agonist ivuxolimab in advanced cancers. Libraries were made using the immunoSEQ multiplex PCR assay. Not all clones reach the TCRdb copy of this immuneACCESS table, which keeps in-frame sequences only. Checked studies attribute under half of the gap to unresolved V genes and leave the rest unexplained. The sample includes some 45,000 clones, with around four fifths observed a single time. Of the sample, roughly 2.2% is held by the ten largest clones. The starting material was CD4+ or CD8+ T cells sorted from blood, obtained in a trial of the OX40 agonist ivuxolimab. Receptors originate from an adult with an advanced solid tumor such as melanoma, head and neck, liver or kidney cancer.

The CDR3 DNA reads TGTGCCAGCAGGGGGGACAACGATCAGCCCCAGCATTTT. This gives the protein CASRGDNDQPQHF. This rearrangement joins TRBV6-6 to TRBJ1-5; TRBD1 might be the D (6 bases). This CDR3 has 13 residues. The V gene's germline CDR1 is MNHNY and CDR2 SVGAGI (reference sequence). The ends were cut back, 6 bases at V and 5 bases at J, with 11 bases in the middle.

A few counts support this clone. The chain uses TRBV5-1 and TRBJ1-2; D not resolved. Deletions cut 0 bases from V and 1 base from J, with 4 bases between. Germline V gene data show CDR1 as SGHRS and CDR2 as YFSETQ. This CDR3 is built from 13 residues. This CDR3 is CASSLDRNYGYTF. The CDR3 DNA follows: TGCGCCAGCAGCTTGGACCGTAACTATGGCTACACCTTC.

CDR3 in amino acids: CASSFTLNRGGRTEAFF. CDR3 coding DNA: TGTGCCAGCAGCTTCACCCTCAACCGGGGTGGGAGAACTGAAGCTTTCTTT. The chain combines TRBV7-9 with TRBJ1-1; D ambiguous. Germline V lookup: CDR1 SEHNR, CDR2 FQNEAQ (reference sequence). Trimming shortened V by 3 bases and J by 5 bases, and 22 bases separated the two germline ends. This CDR3 spans 17 amino acids.

The chain combines TRBV6-5 with TRBJ2-5; D may match TRBD1 or TRBD2 (6 bases each). The assigned J gene may be wrong: the sequence end matches TRBJ2-7 better. The CDR3 is 14 residues long. Germline lookup yields CDR1 MNHEY and CDR2 SVGAGI. CDR3 DNA sequence: TGTGCCAGCACCTACGGGGGCCCGGGGGACGAGCAGTACTTC. Amino acids: CASTYGGPGDEQYF.

The rearrangement links TRBV6-5 to TRBJ2-1; a weak D match, TRBD1 (5 bases). This CDR3 region has 14 residues. V lost 6 bases, J lost 3 bases, and 12 bases lay in between. Germline CDR1 and CDR2: MNHEY and SVGAGI. The CDR3 is CASRVDNSYNEQFF. Here the CDR3 DNA reads TGTGCCAGCAGGGTGGACAACAGCTACAATGAGCAGTTCTTC.

The rearrangement joins TRBV15 to TRBJ2-5, with D uncertain. CDR3 size: 13 residues. V lost 4 bases to trimming and J lost 1 base, with 7 bases between them. Germline CDR1 reads LNHNV; CDR2 reads YYDKDF (reference sequence). CDR3 loop: CATSNGPQETQYF. CDR3 bases: TGTGCCACCAGCAACGGGCCCCAAGAGACCCAGTACTTC.

This chain uses TRBV18 with TRBJ2-1; D is unclear. The germline V gene encodes CDR1 KGHSH and CDR2 LQKENI. V was clipped by 3 bases and J by 8 bases, with 5 bases between them. CDR3 length: 11 amino acids. CDR3 sequence (DNA): TGTGCCAGCTCACCTACGTATGAGCAGTTCTTC. This encodes CASSPTYEQFF.

This chain links TRBV18 with TRBJ1-6; D might be TRBD1 (5 bases). V shed 6 bases and J shed 7 bases, with 19 bases lying between them. CDR1 and CDR2 (germline): KGHSH, LQKENI. This CDR3 region has 16 residues. The CDR3 spells CASSHEPGTGNSPLHF. The CDR3, as DNA: TGTGCCAGCTCGCACGAACCCGGGACGGGGAATTCACCCCTCCACTTT.

The DNA of the CDR3 is TGTGCCAGCAGCTCGGAGGGGAACTATGGCTACACCTTC. It yields the protein CASSSEGNYGYTF. The chain carries TRBV5-4 and TRBJ1-2; D perhaps matches TRBD1 (5 bases). Looked up from germline, CDR1 is SGHNT and CDR2 is YYREEE (reference sequence). The CDR3 sequence is 13 residues long. V was pared by 3 bases and J by 2 bases, with 8 bases between.

The sample holds one count of this clone. The CDR3 DNA follows: TGTGCCTGGAGTGTTATGACAGGGGGCACTGAAGCTTTCTTT. Protein product: CAWSVMTGGTEAFF. The V gene is TRBV30, the J gene TRBJ1-1; 9 bases match TRBD1. The CDR3 spans 14 residues. J gave up 4 bases and V 0 bases, and 3 bases lay outside the gene matches. Germline loops: CDR1 GTSNPN, CDR2 SVGIG (reference sequence).

The chain links TRBV5-1 to TRBJ2-3; D is undetermined. The V end lost 1 base, the J end lost 1 base, and 10 bases lay between the germline ends. From germline, CDR1 is SGHRS and CDR2 YFSETQ. The CDR3 spans 15 residues. The CDR3 loop is CASSLNGYRTDTQYF. The CDR3 region has the DNA TGCGCCAGCAGCTTGAATGGCTACCGCACAGATACGCAGTATTTT.

The sample holds a few counts of this clone. The CDR3 is CASSLDGANQETQYF. CDR3 DNA: TGCGCCAGCAGCTTGGACGGGGCCAACCAAGAGACCCAGTACTTC. The gene calls are TRBV5-1 and TRBJ2-5; the D gene could be TRBD1 or TRBD2 (5 bases each). The CDR3 covers 15 residues. V gave up 0 bases and J gave up 0 bases, with 9 bases separating them. Per the germline V gene, CDR1 is SGHRS and CDR2 is YFSETQ. The full variable domain, with the rest looked up from reference TRBV5-1 and TRBJ2-5, is KAGVTQTPRYLIKTRGQQVTLSCSPISGHRSVSWYQQTPGQGLQFLFEYFSETQRNKGNFPGRFSGRQFSNSRSEMNVSTLELGDSALYLCASSLDGANQETQYFGPGTRLLVL.

The V gene is TRBV2, the J gene TRBJ1-4; D not resolved. The germline V and J ends were trimmed by 2 bases and 1 base, with 14 bases remaining between them. The CDR3 runs 17 residues. Looked up from germline, CDR1 is SNHLY and CDR2 is FYNNEI. The DNA of the CDR3 is TGTGCCAGCAGTGAAAGAGGGCCTGCGGAAACTAATGAAAAACTGTTTTTT. It specifies CASSERGPAETNEKLFF.

This clone appeared a single time. This rearrangement joins TRBV19 to TRBJ2-2; D might be TRBD1 (6 bases). CDR3 length: 15 amino acids. The germline V gene encodes CDR1 LNHDA and CDR2 SQIVND (reference sequence). The V end lost 4 bases, the J end lost 4 bases, and 13 bases lay between the germline ends. CDR3 nucleotide sequence: TGTGCCAGTAGTAGCGCAGGGGCGGGCACCGGGGAGCTGTTTTTT. This codes for CASSSAGAGTGELFF.

The rearrangement uses TRBV28 and TRBJ2-7; 8 bases are a match to TRBD1. Germline V gene data show CDR1 as MDHEN and CDR2 as SYDVKM. This CDR3 is 13 amino acids long. Trimming took 6 bases from V and 3 from J; bases not matched to a gene: 4. CDR3 DNA: TGTGCCAGCAGGGGACAGGCATACTACGAGCAGTACTTC. This translates into CASRGQAYYEQYF.

The chain joins TRBV6-6 to TRBJ1-3; no definite D call. V was trimmed by 4 bases and J by 0 bases, leaving 10 bases between them. The germline V gene encodes CDR1 MNHNY and CDR2 SVGAGI (reference sequence). There are 15 residues in the CDR3. For the CDR3, the DNA is TGTGCCAGCAGTTTAAACACCCGCTCTGGAAACACCATATATTTT. Translation gives CASSLNTRSGNTIYF.

J is TRBJ1-6 and V is TRBV11-2, with D possibly matching TRBD1 (5 bases). The CDR3 contains 16 residues. Germline assignment: CDR1 SGHAT and CDR2 FQNNGV. V was trimmed by 1 base and J by 0 bases, leaving 7 bases between them. The DNA of the CDR3 is TGTGCCAGCAGCTTAGGGGGCTTCTCCTATAATTCACCCCTCCACTTT. Its protein product is CASSLGGFSYNSPLHF.